These T cell receptor beta chains were read from a single sample in a study of cytomegalovirus exposure and HLA in healthy donors. Using immunoSEQ multiplex PCR, the repertoire was profiled, and TCRdb retains in-frame clones only, with some absent. The table has 200,000 to 250,000 clones, more than 60% seen once. Sequences were obtained from PBMCs. All receptors derive from a girl aged 2 to 10 in good health and CMV-seronegative. Each CDR3 is given with its conserved first and last residue. The order of the fields is clone size, D gene, J gene, V gene, CDR3 protein, CDR3 DNA. D genes are given only for firm matches. Expanded clones are given a class, and other clones once, few, many or no size at all.

few,TRBD1,TRBJ2-7,TRBV27,CASSFTGAYEQYF,TGTGCCAGCAGTTTTACAGGGGCCTACGAGCAGTACTTC
once,TRBD2,TRBJ2-2,TRBV6-4,CASSDSIGGAGELFF,TGTGCCAGCAGTGACTCTATCGGGGGGGCCGGGGAGCTGTTTTTT
NA,NA,TRBJ2-7,TRBV14,CASSQVAGDDDEQYF,TGTGCCAGCAGCCAAGTAGCAGGGGACGATGACGAGCAGTACTTC
once,TRBD1,TRBJ1-2,TRBV19,CASSIPGTGAASYYGYTF,TGTGCCAGTAGTATTCCAGGGACAGGCGCGGCTTCCTACTATGGCTACACCTTC
NA,TRBD2,TRBJ2-7,TRBV7-9,CASSLGGAGVILEQYF,TGTGCCAGCAGCTTAGGGGGAGCGGGAGTAATCCTCGAGCAGTACTTC
NA,NA,TRBJ2-3,TRBV20-1,CSAPIGWTQYF,TGCAGTGCTCCCATCGGGTGGACGCAGTATTTT
NA,NA,TRBJ1-1,TRBV7-9,CASSLQEAFF,TGTGCCAGCAGCTTACAGGAAGCTTTCTTT
NA,TRBD2,TRBJ2-7,TRBV5-6,CASSLGLAEARGQYF,TGTGCCAGCAGCTTAGGACTAGCGGAAGCACGTGGGCAGTACTTC
NA,TRBD1,TRBJ1-2,TRBV7-9,CASSGSWTGILDGYTF,TGTGCCAGCAGCGGATCTTGGACAGGGATTCTTGATGGCTACACCTTC
NA,NA,TRBJ1-5,TRBV5-5,CASSFGTNHQPQHF,TGTGCCAGCAGCTTTGGGACAAACCATCAGCCCCAGCATTTT
NA,NA,TRBJ1-2,TRBV10-3,CAIHPGGVRLGYTF,TGTGCCATCCACCCCGGCGGGGTTCGGTTAGGCTACACCTTC
NA,TRBD1,TRBJ1-2,TRBV19,CASSETGGASKHTF,TGTGCCAGTAGTGAGACAGGGGGCGCGAGTAAACACACCTTC
NA,TRBD1,TRBJ1-2,TRBV29-1,CSVAGTGDYGYTF,TGCAGCGTTGCCGGGACAGGGGACTATGGCTACACCTTC
NA,TRBD2,TRBJ2-3,TRBV12-5,CASGLAPRLAGSTDTQYF,TGTGCTAGTGGTTTGGCCCCCCGACTAGCGGGGAGCACAGATACGCAGTATTTT
once,TRBD2,TRBJ2-7,TRBV16,CASTHSGGPYEQYF,TGTGCCAGCACCCATAGCGGGGGCCCCTACGAGCAGTACTTC
NA,NA,TRBJ1-4,TRBV12-5,CASGPTTGTNEKLFF,TGTGCTAGTGGTCCGACGACAGGTACTAATGAAAAACTGTTTTTT
NA,NA,TRBJ1-1,TRBV7-8,CASSSPGHPNTEAFF,TGTGCCAGCAGCTCCCCGGGACACCCGAACACTGAAGCTTTCTTT
NA,TRBD2,TRBJ2-1,TRBV5-4,CASSLAGGSPYNEQFF,TGTGCCAGCAGCTTGGCGGGCGGGAGCCCATACAATGAGCAGTTCTTC
NA,NA,TRBJ1-5,TRBV10-3,CAISRQGNQPQHF,TGTGCCATCAGTCGTCAGGGGAATCAGCCCCAGCATTTT
NA,NA,TRBJ1-1,TRBV19,CASTPRGFGGVGVSTEAFF,TGTGCCAGTACCCCTAGGGGGTTCGGTGGGGTCGGGGTTAGCACTGAAGCTTTCTTT
NA,TRBD2,TRBJ2-7,TRBV6-1,CASSEFRALAGNRGQYF,TGTGCCAGCAGTGAATTCAGGGCACTAGCGGGGAACAGGGGGCAGTACTTC
once,TRBD1,TRBJ1-2,TRBV5-6,CASSLGQGSGYTF,TGTGCCAGCAGCTTGGGACAGGGCTCTGGCTACACCTTC
few,TRBD2,TRBJ2-4,TRBV4-1,CASSPGLAGGRAKNIQYF,TGCGCCAGCAGCCCGGGACTAGCGGGGGGCCGGGCCAAAAACATTCAGTACTTC
NA,NA,TRBJ2-1,TRBV7-6,CASSLFGRRPGRIYEQFF,TGTGCCAGCAGCTTATTCGGAAGGAGGCCGGGTCGCATCTATGAGCAGTTCTTC
once,NA,TRBJ1-4,TRBV5-1,CASSLSGGVNSEKLFF,TGCGCCAGCAGCTTGTCGGGGGGCGTGAACTCGGAAAAACTGTTTTTT
NA,TRBD1,TRBJ2-5,TRBV5-1,CASSLTRGTETQYF,TGCGCCAGCAGCTTGACCAGGGGGACAGAGACCCAGTACTTC
once,TRBD1,TRBJ2-5,TRBV4-2,CASSQVGTTGQETQYF,TGTGCCAGCAGCCAAGTGGGGACGACAGGGCAAGAGACCCAGTACTTC
NA,NA,TRBJ2-2,TRBV30,CAWRRLASTGELFF,TGTGCCTGGAGGAGATTAGCATCCACCGGGGAGCTGTTTTTT
NA,NA,TRBJ1-6,TRBV5-1,CASGLGGSPYNSPLHF,TGCGCCAGCGGACTGGGGGGAAGCCCCTATAATTCACCCCTCCACTTT
NA,TRBD1,TRBJ1-1,TRBV4-1,CASSPRGENTEAFF,TGCGCCAGCAGCCCCAGGGGGGAGAACACTGAAGCTTTCTTT
NA,NA,TRBJ1-1,TRBV5-4,CASSPDSPTEAFF,TGTGCCAGCAGCCCGGACAGTCCCACTGAAGCTTTCTTT
NA,NA,TRBJ1-1,TRBV25-1,CASSGTGKIEAFF,TGTGCCAGCAGTGGTACAGGGAAGATTGAAGCTTTCTTT
NA,TRBD1,TRBJ2-7,TRBV6-5,CASSPTQGAGEQYF,TGTGCCAGCAGTCCCACACAGGGGGCGGGCGAGCAGTACTTC
NA,NA,TRBJ1-2,TRBV15,CATSIRGWGVNYGYTF,TGTGCCACCAGCATCCGGGGTTGGGGGGTTAACTATGGCTACACCTTC
NA,NA,TRBJ1-2,TRBV6-5,CASSYSIWVADGYTF,TGTGCCAGCAGTTATTCTATTTGGGTGGCGGATGGCTACACCTTC
NA,TRBD1,TRBJ1-2,TRBV7-2,CASSSGQGSGYTF,TGTGCCAGCAGCTCAGGACAGGGAAGCGGCTACACCTTC
NA,NA,TRBJ1-2,TRBV6-5,CASSYLRGIVDYGYTF,TGTGCCAGCAGTTACTTACGGGGTATCGTTGACTATGGCTACACCTTC
NA,TRBD2,TRBJ2-3,TRBV4-2,CASSQVRDVGGGYTDTQYF,TGTGCCAGCAGCCAAGTCCGTGATGTTGGGGGGGGATACACAGATACGCAGTATTTT
NA,NA,TRBJ1-3,TRBV19,CASSIWGSTIYF,TGTGCCAGTAGTATCTGGGGCTCAACCATATATTTT
NA,TRBD1,TRBJ1-3,TRBV6-5,CAGSKTGTAGNTIYF,TGTGCCGGCAGTAAGACCGGGACAGCTGGAAACACCATATATTTT
NA,NA,TRBJ1-2,TRBV10-3,CAISDQVTGGYTF,TGTGCCATCAGTGATCAGGTTACGGGGGGCTACACCTTC
NA,TRBD1,TRBJ2-7,TRBV6-1,CASSRDRSYEQYF,TGTGCCAGCAGCCGGGACAGATCCTACGAGCAGTACTTC
NA,TRBD1,TRBJ1-1,TRBV7-2,CASRRTGQPNTEAFF,TGTGCCAGCCGTCGGACAGGCCAACCTAACACTGAAGCTTTCTTT
NA,TRBD2,TRBJ2-7,TRBV4-1,CASARYFSGTSYEQYF,TGCGCCAGCGCCCGATACTTCAGCGGGACGTCCTACGAGCAGTACTTC
NA,NA,TRBJ2-7,TRBV6-6,CASSTTGEQYF,TGTGCCAGCAGTACTACAGGGGAGCAGTACTTC
NA,NA,TRBJ1-1,TRBV5-6,CASSLGRAAGTEAFF,TGTGCCAGCAGCTTGGGGAGGGCAGCGGGCACTGAAGCTTTCTTT
once,NA,TRBJ1-5,TRBV2,CASRGLLPQPQHF,TGTGCCAGCAGGGGCCTTTTACCGCAGCCCCAGCATTTT
NA,TRBD1,TRBJ2-7,TRBV6-5,CASRAGTGSYEQYF,TGTGCCAGCCGGGCCGGGACAGGGTCCTACGAGCAGTACTTC
NA,TRBD1,TRBJ2-1,TRBV5-1,CASSSQGAAYNEQFF,TGCGCCAGCTCCTCCCAGGGGGCAGCCTACAATGAGCAGTTCTTC